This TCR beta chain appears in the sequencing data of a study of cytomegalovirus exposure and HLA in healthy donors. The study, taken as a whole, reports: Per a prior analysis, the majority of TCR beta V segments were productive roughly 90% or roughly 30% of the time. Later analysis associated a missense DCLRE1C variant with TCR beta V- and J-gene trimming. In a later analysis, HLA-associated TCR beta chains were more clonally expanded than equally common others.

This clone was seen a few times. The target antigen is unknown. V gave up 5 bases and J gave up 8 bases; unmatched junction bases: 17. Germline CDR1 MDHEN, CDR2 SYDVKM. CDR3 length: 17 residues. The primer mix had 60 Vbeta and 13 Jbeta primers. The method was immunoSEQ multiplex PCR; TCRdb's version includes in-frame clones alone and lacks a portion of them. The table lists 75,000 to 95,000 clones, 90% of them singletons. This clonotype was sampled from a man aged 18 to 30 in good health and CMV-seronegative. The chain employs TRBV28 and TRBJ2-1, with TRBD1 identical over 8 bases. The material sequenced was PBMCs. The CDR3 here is CASSPRTGRHSSDEQFF. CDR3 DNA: TGTGCCAGCAGTCCAAGGACAGGGCGCCATTCTAGCGATGAGCAGTTCTTC.